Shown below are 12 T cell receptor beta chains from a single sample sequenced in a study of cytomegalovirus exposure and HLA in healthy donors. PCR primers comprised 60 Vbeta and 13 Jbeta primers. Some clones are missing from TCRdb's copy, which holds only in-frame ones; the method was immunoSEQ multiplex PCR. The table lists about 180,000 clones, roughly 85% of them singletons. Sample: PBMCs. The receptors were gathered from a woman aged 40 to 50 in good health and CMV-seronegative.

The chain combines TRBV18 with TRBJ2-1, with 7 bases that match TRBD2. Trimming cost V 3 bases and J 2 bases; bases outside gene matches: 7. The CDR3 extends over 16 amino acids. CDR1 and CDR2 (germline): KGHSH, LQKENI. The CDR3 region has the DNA TGTGCCAGCTCACCTGCCAGCGGGGCAACCTACAATGAGCAGTTCTTC. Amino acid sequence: CASSPASGATYNEQFF.

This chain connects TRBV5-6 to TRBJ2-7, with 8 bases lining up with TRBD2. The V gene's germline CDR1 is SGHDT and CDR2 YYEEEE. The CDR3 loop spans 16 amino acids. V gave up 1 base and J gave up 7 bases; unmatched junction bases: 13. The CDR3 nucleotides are TGTGCCAGCAGCTTGCTGTGGCGGGAGGCTAGTCGAGAGCAGTACTTC. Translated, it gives CASSLLWREASREQYF.

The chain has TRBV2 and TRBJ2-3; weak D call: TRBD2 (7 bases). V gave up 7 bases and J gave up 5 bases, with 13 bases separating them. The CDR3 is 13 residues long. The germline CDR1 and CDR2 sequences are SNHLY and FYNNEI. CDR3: CASNGGRGDTQYF. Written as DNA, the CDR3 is TGTGCCAGCAACGGGGGGCGGGGAGATACGCAGTATTTT.

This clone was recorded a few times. The CDR3 reads CSVSAGKNTEAFF. Written as DNA, the CDR3 is TGCAGCGTTTCGGCAGGGAAGAACACTGAAGCTTTCTTT. V is TRBV29-1 and J is TRBJ1-1; the D gene is possibly TRBD1 (5 bases). Germline CDR1 reads SQVTM; CDR2 reads ANQGSEA. V was clipped by 5 bases and J by 1 base, with 11 bases between them. The CDR3 length is 13 residues.

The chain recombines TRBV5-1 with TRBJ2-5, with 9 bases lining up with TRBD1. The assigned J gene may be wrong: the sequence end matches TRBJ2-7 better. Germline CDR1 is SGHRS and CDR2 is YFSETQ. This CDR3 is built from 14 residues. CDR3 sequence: CASSWGQGAYEQYF. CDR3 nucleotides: TGCGCCAGCAGTTGGGGACAGGGAGCCTACGAGCAGTACTTC.

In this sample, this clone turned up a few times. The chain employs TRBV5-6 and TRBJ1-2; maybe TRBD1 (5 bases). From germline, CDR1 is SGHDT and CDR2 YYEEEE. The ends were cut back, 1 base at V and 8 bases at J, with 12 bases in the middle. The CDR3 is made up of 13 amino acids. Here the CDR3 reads CASSLSAGSGYTF. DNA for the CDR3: TGTGCCAGCAGCTTGTCCGCAGGGTCGGGCTACACCTTC.

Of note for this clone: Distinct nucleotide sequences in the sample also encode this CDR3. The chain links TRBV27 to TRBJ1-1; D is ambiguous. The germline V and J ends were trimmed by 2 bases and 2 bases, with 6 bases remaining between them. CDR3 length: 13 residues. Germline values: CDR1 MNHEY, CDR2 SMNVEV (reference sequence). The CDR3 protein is CASSLVRNTEAFF. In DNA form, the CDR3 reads TGTGCCAGCAGTTTAGTCAGAAACACTGAAGCTTTCTTT.

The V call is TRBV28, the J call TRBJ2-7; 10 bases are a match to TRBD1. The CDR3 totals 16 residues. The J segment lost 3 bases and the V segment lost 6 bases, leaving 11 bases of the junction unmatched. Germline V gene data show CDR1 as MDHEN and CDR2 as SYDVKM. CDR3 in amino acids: CASSTNTGQGFYEQYF. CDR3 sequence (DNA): TGTGCCAGCAGCACTAATACGGGACAGGGGTTCTACGAGCAGTACTTC.

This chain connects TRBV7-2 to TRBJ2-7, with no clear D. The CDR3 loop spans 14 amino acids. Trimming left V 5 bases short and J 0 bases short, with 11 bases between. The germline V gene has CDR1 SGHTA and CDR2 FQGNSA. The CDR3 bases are TGTGCCAGCAGCCTGCTAGGCTTCTCCTACGAGCAGTACTTC. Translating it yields CASSLLGFSYEQYF.

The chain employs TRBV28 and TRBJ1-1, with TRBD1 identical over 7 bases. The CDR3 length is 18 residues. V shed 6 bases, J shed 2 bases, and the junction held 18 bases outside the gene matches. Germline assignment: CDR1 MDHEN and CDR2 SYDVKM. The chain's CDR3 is CASSPTIEDRDSNTEAFF. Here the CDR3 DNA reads TGTGCCAGCAGCCCCACAATCGAAGACAGGGATTCCAACACTGAAGCTTTCTTT.

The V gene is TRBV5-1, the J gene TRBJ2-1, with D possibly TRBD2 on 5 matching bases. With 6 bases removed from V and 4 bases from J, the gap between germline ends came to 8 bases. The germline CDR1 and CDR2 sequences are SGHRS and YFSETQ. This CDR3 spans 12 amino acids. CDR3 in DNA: TGCGCCAGCAATTCGGGATACAATGAGCAGTTCTTC. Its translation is CASNSGYNEQFF.

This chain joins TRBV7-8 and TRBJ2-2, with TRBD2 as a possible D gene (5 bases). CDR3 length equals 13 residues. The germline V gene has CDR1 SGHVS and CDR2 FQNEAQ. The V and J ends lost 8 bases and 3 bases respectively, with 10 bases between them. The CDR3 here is CASRKEDTGELFF. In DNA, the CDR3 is TGTGCCAGCCGCAAGGAGGACACCGGGGAGCTGTTTTTT.